One sample yielded the 28 T cell receptor beta chains listed below, sequenced in a study of cytomegalovirus exposure and HLA in healthy donors. Researchers ran the PCR with 60 Vbeta and 13 Jbeta primers. The table came from immunoSEQ multiplex PCR; TCRdb's copy has only in-frame clones and leaves some out. The sample holds some 140,000 clones, around 79% seen once. The material sequenced was PBMCs. Receptors originate from a man in his thirties or forties in good health and CMV-seropositive.

The gene calls are TRBV7-8 and TRBJ1-5; D is unresolved. Germline V gene data show CDR1 as SGHVS and CDR2 as FQNEAQ. The V gene lost 0 bases and the J gene lost 0 bases, with 6 bases spanning the gap. The CDR3 runs to 15 residues. The CDR3 is CASSLAANSNQPQHF. CDR3 DNA: TGTGCCAGCAGCTTAGCTGCTAATAGCAATCAGCCCCAGCATTTT.

This clone was picked up a small number of times. This rearrangement joins TRBV29-1 to TRBJ1-4, with 8 bases aligning to TRBD1. This CDR3 spans 15 amino acids. The V and J ends lost 7 bases and 5 bases, in that order; junction bases with no gene match: 12. Germline V gene data show CDR1 as SQVTM and CDR2 as ANQGSEA. CDR3 DNA: TGCAGCGCCGCCGGGACAGGAGATCGGAATGAAAAACTGTTTTTT. Protein product: CSAAGTGDRNEKLFF.

The chain has TRBV28 and TRBJ2-1, with 15 bases lining up with TRBD2. CDR3 length equals 15 residues. Germline V gene data show CDR1 as MDHEN and CDR2 as SYDVKM. V dropped 4 bases and J dropped 11; count of bases not matched to a gene: 6. The CDR3 coding sequence is TGTGCCAGCAGTTCCCGGACTAGCGGGAGGGACCAGCAGTTCTTC. This sequence encodes CASSSRTSGRDQQFF. Looking up the rest from reference TRBV28 and TRBJ2-1 gives the full variable domain: DVKVTQSSRYLVKRTGEKVFLECVQDMDHENMFWYRQDPGLGLRLIYFSYDVKMKEKGDIPEGYSVSREKKERFSLILESASTNQTSMYLCASSSRTSGRDQQFFGPGTRLTVL.

This clone was picked up a small number of times. This rearrangement joins TRBV5-1 to TRBJ1-2; TRBD1 matches 8 bases. CDR1 SGHRS and CDR2 YFSETQ come from the germline V gene. The CDR3 contains 12 residues. Losses at the gene ends were 4 bases for V and 8 bases for J; bases not matched to a gene: 4. CDR3: CASSPGQGGYTF. In nucleotides, the CDR3 is TGCGCCAGCAGCCCTGGACAGGGAGGCTACACCTTC.

This chain connects TRBV9 to TRBJ1-1; a possible D gene is TRBD1 (5 bases). V was clipped by 0 bases and J by 1 base, with 10 bases between them. Germline assignment: CDR1 SGDLS and CDR2 YYNGEE. This CDR3 has 15 amino acids. The CDR3 DNA reads as TGTGCCAGCAGCGTAGGACAGAACCGGAACACTGAAGCTTTCTTT. Translated, it gives CASSVGQNRNTEAFF.

The V and J genes are TRBV29-1 and TRBJ2-7, with a tentative D call TRBD1 (5 bases). The V gene's germline CDR1 is SQVTM and CDR2 ANQGSEA. This CDR3 has 13 residues. V was clipped by 0 bases and J by 4 bases, with 10 bases between them. The CDR3 DNA follows: TGCAGCGTTGAAGACAGGGTGTCTTACGAGCAGTACTTC. Amino acids: CSVEDRVSYEQYF.

The CDR3 DNA sequence: TGTGCCAGCAGTTTACTCCGCTTCAGGGATAACACCGGGGAGCTGTTTTTT. This encodes CASSLLRFRDNTGELFF. V and J are TRBV28 and TRBJ2-2; D may be TRBD1 (5 bases). This CDR3 comprises 17 residues. V shed 2 bases and J shed 2 bases, with 15 bases lying between them. Germline-derived CDR1 and CDR2 are MDHEN and SYDVKM.

The chain uses TRBV19 and TRBJ2-5; 11 positions agree with TRBD1. Trimming cost V 5 bases and J 5 bases; bases outside gene matches: 7. Germline V CDR1 and CDR2: LNHDA, SQIVND (reference sequence). The CDR3 is 15 amino acids. CDR3 protein: CASSPRTGGRETQYF. The DNA of the CDR3 is TGTGCCAGTAGTCCTAGGACAGGGGGCCGGGAGACCCAGTACTTC.

The J gene is TRBJ2-7, the V gene TRBV4-3, with 9 bases identical to TRBD1. In germline, CDR1 is LGHNA, CDR2 YSLEER. The CDR3 runs 15 residues. The V gene end was trimmed by 4 bases and the J gene end by 6 bases; junction bases not matched to a gene: 10. In nucleotides, the CDR3 is TGCGCCAGCAGCCGAGCGAGGGACAGGGTGTCCGAGCAGTACTTC. This gives the protein CASSRARDRVSEQYF.

CDR3 nucleotide sequence: TGTGCCAGTAGTATATGGGCAGGGGCGGAAACTGAAGCTTTCTTT. This gives the protein CASSIWAGAETEAFF. The rearrangement uses TRBV19 and TRBJ1-1; maybe TRBD1 (6 bases). V lost 2 bases to trimming and J lost 5 bases, with 15 bases between them. CDR3 length: 15 residues. The germline CDR1 and CDR2 sequences are LNHDA and SQIVND (reference sequence). Full variable domain (remainder filled in from reference TRBV19 and TRBJ1-1): DGGITQSPKYLFRKEGQNVTLSCEQNLNHDAMYWYRQDPGQGLRLIYYSQIVNDFQKGDIAEGYSVSREKKESFPLTVTSAQKNPTAFYLCASSIWAGAETEAFFGQGTRLTVV.

This chain joins TRBV27 and TRBJ2-3; TRBD2 matches at 7 bases. Unmatched junction bases numbered 7, after V lost 3 bases and J lost 4 bases. The CDR3 sequence is 15 residues long. Germline loops: CDR1 MNHEY, CDR2 SMNVEV (reference sequence). The CDR3 sequence: CASSFFGTTADTQYF. The CDR3 DNA sequence: TGTGCCAGCAGTTTCTTTGGGACTACCGCAGATACGCAGTATTTT.

V gene TRBV19 combines with J gene TRBJ2-2, with 9 bases matching TRBD2. The CDR3 extends over 17 amino acids. Germline assignment: CDR1 LNHDA and CDR2 SQIVND (reference sequence). The V and J ends lost 1 base and 4 bases, in that order; junction bases with no gene match: 7. Here the CDR3 DNA reads TGTGCCAGTAGTATAGGGGCGGGAGGGCCGGCCACCGGGGAGCTGTTTTTT. Residues: CASSIGAGGPATGELFF.

This chain links TRBV30 with TRBJ2-1; maybe TRBD1 (6 bases). The CDR3 has 16 residues. Germline lookup yields CDR1 GTSNPN and CDR2 SVGIG (reference sequence). Trimming shortened V by 3 bases and J by 2 bases, and 17 bases separated the two germline ends. CDR3 sequence: CAWRGAESAAYNEQFF. In DNA form, the CDR3 reads TGTGCCTGGAGGGGGGCCGAGTCTGCCGCCTACAATGAGCAGTTCTTC.

This clone was recorded only once. V gene TRBV2 combines with J gene TRBJ1-2, with 9 nucleotides matching TRBD1. CDR3 length: 14 amino acids. The V gene end was trimmed by 10 bases and the J gene end by 5 bases; junction bases not matched to a gene: 11. In germline, CDR1 is SNHLY, CDR2 FYNNEI. The CDR3 DNA reads TGTGCCATCGTGACCGGGACAGGGTCTTATGGCTACACCTTC. Protein product: CAIVTGTGSYGYTF.

This rearrangement joins TRBV5-1 to TRBJ1-1, with 7 bases that match TRBD1. Germline V lookup: CDR1 SGHRS, CDR2 YFSETQ. CDR3 length: 14 residues. J gave up 4 bases and V 4 bases, and 7 bases lay outside the gene matches. As DNA, the CDR3 is TGCGCCAGCAGCCGAGGGGGCTCTGGCACTGAAGCTTTCTTT. Its translation is CASSRGGSGTEAFF.

This chain links TRBV2 with TRBJ2-7; 7 bases align to TRBD2. The CDR3 runs 13 residues. Unmatched junction bases numbered 6, after V lost 6 bases and J lost 4 bases. Germline-derived CDR1 and CDR2 are SNHLY and FYNNEI. This CDR3 reads CASRGGAAYEQYF. CDR3 DNA: TGTGCCAGCAGGGGAGGGGCCGCATACGAGCAGTACTTC.

This clone was recorded only once. The chain employs TRBV9 and TRBJ1-2, with a possible D match to TRBD1 (6 bases). Germline CDR1 reads SGDLS; CDR2 reads YYNGEE. CDR3 length: 15 amino acids. V gave up 0 bases and J gave up 4 bases, with 13 bases separating them. For the CDR3, the DNA is TGTGCCAGCAGCGTAGCTTCACAGGGAGTCTATGGCTACACCTTC. This codes for CASSVASQGVYGYTF.

For the CDR3, the DNA is TGTGCCAGCAGTGGGCGGACAGGGGTAGCCGGGGAGCTGTTTTTT. It specifies CASSGRTGVAGELFF. The genes are TRBV6-1 and TRBJ2-2, with 9 bases matching TRBD1. V shed 4 bases and J 6 bases; nucleotides not matched to a gene: 6. Germline lookup yields CDR1 MNHNS and CDR2 SASEGT. The CDR3 is 15 amino acids.

The rearrangement uses TRBV21-1 and TRBJ2-5; TRBD2 is the table's D call and was not checked against the DNA. TRBV21-1 constitutes a pseudogene. The CDR3 runs 13 residues. CDR3 nucleotide sequence: TGTGCTATCTGTCGGGACTCTCAAGAGACCCAGTACTTC. Translation gives CAICRDSQETQYF.

This chain joins TRBV20-1 and TRBJ1-2, with D possibly matching TRBD1 (6 bases). Germline V gene sequence: CDR1 DFQATT, CDR2 SNEGSKA (reference sequence). The germline V and J ends were trimmed by 7 bases and 8 bases, with 14 bases remaining between them. CDR3 size: 11 residues. Written as DNA, the CDR3 is TGCAGTGGCTCGGACAGAAGGGGCTACACCTTC. Its translation: CSGSDRRGYTF.

V usage is TRBV4-1 and J usage is TRBJ2-7; D call uncertain. The CDR3 has 13 residues. The V end lost 3 bases, the J end lost 4 bases, and 10 bases lay between the germline ends. CDR1 is MGHRA, CDR2 YSYEKL, per germline. CDR3 in DNA: TGCGCCAGCAGCCATGAGCCAACTTACGAGCAGTACTTC. Translating gives CASSHEPTYEQYF.

The chain joins TRBV27 to TRBJ2-3, with no clear D. CDR1 is MNHEY and CDR2 is SMNVEV in the germline V gene (reference sequence). Trimming removed 6 bases at V and 4 bases at J, with 14 bases between. The CDR3 is made up of 14 amino acids. CDR3 residues: CASSWALGPDTQYF. CDR3 sequence (DNA): TGTGCCAGCAGCTGGGCTTTGGGTCCAGATACGCAGTATTTT.

This chain connects TRBV5-4 to TRBJ2-5; D is ambiguous. This CDR3 contains 15 residues. Germline assignment: CDR1 SGHNT and CDR2 YYREEE (reference sequence). V lost 0 bases to trimming and J lost 0 bases, with 9 bases between them. The CDR3 loop reads CASSLGQLYQETQYF. CDR3 DNA: TGTGCCAGCAGCTTGGGGCAGTTATACCAAGAGACCCAGTACTTC.

In this sample, this clone turned up a few times. The chain couples TRBV27 to TRBJ2-7; 9 bases match TRBD1. The length of the CDR3 is 15 residues. J was trimmed by 6 bases and V by 5 bases; bases with no gene match: 11. Germline assignment: CDR1 MNHEY and CDR2 SMNVEV (reference sequence). The chain's CDR3 is CASSLSGTGMGEQYF. The CDR3 DNA follows: TGTGCCAGCAGTCTCTCCGGGACAGGGATGGGCGAGCAGTACTTC.

In this sample, this clone turned up once. The rearrangement uses TRBV30 and TRBJ2-2; TRBD2 is a possible D gene (7 bases). Trimming took off 4 bases at V and 3 bases at J, with 12 bases between the two ends. The CDR3 contains 14 residues. Germline V gives CDR1 GTSNPN, CDR2 SVGIG (reference sequence). The CDR3 protein is CAWTRGGYTGELFF. CDR3 coding DNA: TGTGCCTGGACGAGGGGGGGCTACACCGGGGAGCTGTTTTTT.

The genes are TRBV19 and TRBJ1-3; no reliable D call. CDR3 size: 14 residues. Germline loops: CDR1 LNHDA, CDR2 SQIVND (reference sequence). Trimming cost V 3 bases and J 3 bases, with 9 bases left between them. In DNA form, the CDR3 reads TGTGCCAGTAGTATGAAAAGGAGTGGAAACACCATATATTTT. Protein sequence: CASSMKRSGNTIYF. Together with reference TRBV19 and TRBJ1-3, the CDR3 gives the full variable domain: DGGITQSPKYLFRKEGQNVTLSCEQNLNHDAMYWYRQDPGQGLRLIYYSQIVNDFQKGDIAEGYSVSREKKESFPLTVTSAQKNPTAFYLCASSMKRSGNTIYFGEGSWLTVV.

Points on this clone: It is likely a read error, because the conserved phenylalanine at the end of the CDR3 is missing. The DNA is omitted, as the CDR3 cannot be located on it reliably, and the CDR3 follows TCRdb's listing. The rearrangement links TRBV30 to TRBJ1-1; the D call TRBD1 from the table was never checked on the DNA. 13 amino acids form the CDR3, both terminal residues included. Germline V gene data show CDR1 as GTSNPN and CDR2 as SVGIG (reference sequence). The chain's CDR3 is CACGQGLNTEAFL.

The chain joins TRBV5-6 to TRBJ1-2, with D possibly TRBD1 on 6 matching bases. Germline V lookup: CDR1 SGHDT, CDR2 YYEEEE. The CDR3 loop spans 15 amino acids. Trimming took 4 bases from V and 5 from J, leaving 18 bases between them. The DNA for the CDR3 is TGTGCCAGCAGCCTCTGGCAAGGGGGATTTTATGGCTACACCTTC. It translates to CASSLWQGGFYGYTF.